This T cell receptor beta chain was identified during a study of cytomegalovirus exposure and HLA in healthy donors. Of note for this clone: Its antigen is undetermined.

J was trimmed by 1 base and V by 1 base; bases with no gene match: 1. The CDR3 runs to 15 residues. Per the germline V gene, CDR1 is SGHTA and CDR2 is FQGNSA. Regarding the study as a whole: In a later analysis, at a false discovery rate of 0.05, approximately 16,000 TCR beta sequences were associated with HLA alleles. Among the CMV-associated chains, three were confirmed in vitro as specific for CMV antigens. A likely sequencing artifact accounted for one observed cluster of highly shared sequence variants.

Primers included in the PCR were 60 Vbeta and 13 Jbeta primers. Sequencing was performed with immunoSEQ multiplex PCR; in TCRdb, only in-frame clones are kept and a portion is missing. The repertoire has 200,000 or so clones, around 83% of them found once; the top ten carry 0.7% to 0.95%. The TCR originated in a woman between 18 and 29 years old in good health and CMV-seronegative. J is TRBJ1-5 and V is TRBV7-2, with TRBD1 identical over 7 bases. Sample: PBMCs. CDR3 region: CASSLGRGSNQPQHF. The DNA for the CDR3 is TGTGCCAGCAGCTTAGGCAGGGGGAGCAATCAGCCCCAGCATTTT.